This note documents a single T cell receptor beta chain sequence. The antigen this receptor binds is unknown. Inclusive of the bounding cysteine and phenylalanine, the CDR3 is 13 residues long. A DNA sequence was not provided. Based on the germline V gene, the CDR1 and CDR2 sequences are SGDLS and YYNGEE. A commercial ELISA kit detecting HCMV-specific IgG in serum was used to determine HCMV serostatus. Ficoll density gradient centrifugation was used to isolate peripheral blood mononuclear cells from blood. This sample was taken from a study of T cells expressing NK-cell markers (TCRdb year 2020). About the study as a whole: Three sorted T-cell subsets (CD3+CD56+NKG2C+, CD3+CD56+NKG2C- and CD3+CD56-NKG2C+) from about 8 donors had their TCR beta-chain repertoires profiled. Of the eight sequenced donors, seven were found to be HCMV-seropositive and one was found to be HCMV-seronegative. All eight donors whose samples were sequenced were randomly selected healthy volunteers, three of them men and five women. Sequencing of the libraries produced 2 x 150 bp reads on Illumina HiSeq 2000/2500, MiSeq or NextSeq.

TCRdb records Illumina HiSeq 2000 as the sequencer. 5'RACE template switching, by which a universal primer site and unique molecular identifiers were added, was used to make TCR beta cDNA libraries. Priming for cDNA synthesis came from the TCR beta constant segment, and two successive PCR amplification steps followed. Regarding the original processing steps: MIGEC was used to demultiplex reads and group the reads by UMI, and MiTCR was used to assemble and quantify clonotypes. Only TCR cDNA sequences supported by at least two reads were kept to exclude erroneous sequences. The tcR package was used for downstream repertoire analysis, with clonotypes matched between fractions based on CDR3 nucleotide sequence plus V segment. VDJmatch was used to annotate antigen specificity against VDJdb, with one amino acid substitution in CDR3 permitted. Through TCRdb reprocessing, the reads give one entry per CDR3 protein sequence; DNA is omitted. For this entry, the V and J calls and clone size follow TCRdb and not the study's own pipeline. The sample table on file contains 200,000 to 300,000 distinct CDR3 sequences. The ten largest account for around 0.42% of the sample.

On the study overall, not on this receptor specifically: Those dominant clonotypes were again the most abundant among CD3+CD56-NKG2C+ cells in a handful of donors, at about 25-60.1%. Whether the expanded NKG2C-expressing T cell clones were specific for HCMV antigens was left unclear. In six donors, the dominant CD3+CD56+NKG2C+ clonotypes ranked among the top 10 CD8+ clonotypes, making up about 1.0-8% of CD8+ T cells.

This sequence originates from a man aged 18 to 30 in good health. Donor details come from another sample of the same person, matched by shared clones. Recombination connected TRBV9 to TRBJ2-3; without DNA, the TCRdb call of TRBD2 cannot be checked. Source material: blood T cells: a sorted CD56 or NKG2C T cell subset, CD4+ or CD8+ T cells, or bulk PBMC T cells (not recorded which). Here the CDR3 is given as CASSPMLADTQYF.